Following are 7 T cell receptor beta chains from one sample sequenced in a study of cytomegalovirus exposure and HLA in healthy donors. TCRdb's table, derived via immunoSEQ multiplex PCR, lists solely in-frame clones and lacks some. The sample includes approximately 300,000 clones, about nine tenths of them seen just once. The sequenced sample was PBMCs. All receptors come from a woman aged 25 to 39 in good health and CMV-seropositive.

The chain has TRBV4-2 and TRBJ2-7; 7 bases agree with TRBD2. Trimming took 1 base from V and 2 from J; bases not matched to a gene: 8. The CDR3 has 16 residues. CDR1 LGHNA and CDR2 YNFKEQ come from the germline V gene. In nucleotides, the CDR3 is TGTGCCAGCAGCCAAGGGGTGGTAGCGGGTCCCTACGAGCAGTACTTC. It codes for CASSQGVVAGPYEQYF.

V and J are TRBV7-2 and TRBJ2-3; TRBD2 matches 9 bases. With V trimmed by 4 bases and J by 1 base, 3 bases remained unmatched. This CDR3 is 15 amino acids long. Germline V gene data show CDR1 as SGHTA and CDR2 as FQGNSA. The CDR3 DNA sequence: TGTGCCAGCAGCTCCAAGCGGGGGGGCACAGATACGCAGTATTTT. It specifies CASSSKRGGTDTQYF.

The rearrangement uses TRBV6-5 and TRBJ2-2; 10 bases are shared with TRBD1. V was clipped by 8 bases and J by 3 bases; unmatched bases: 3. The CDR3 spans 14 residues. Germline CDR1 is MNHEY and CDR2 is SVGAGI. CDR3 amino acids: CASRGQGDTGELFF. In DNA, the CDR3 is TGTGCCAGCCGAGGACAGGGGGACACCGGGGAGCTGTTTTTT.

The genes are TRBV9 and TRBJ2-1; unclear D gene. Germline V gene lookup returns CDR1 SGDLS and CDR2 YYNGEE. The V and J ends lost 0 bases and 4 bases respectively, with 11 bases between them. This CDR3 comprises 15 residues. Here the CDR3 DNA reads TGTGCCAGCAGCGTAGCTACAGCCCTGTACAATGAGCAGTTCTTC. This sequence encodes CASSVATALYNEQFF.

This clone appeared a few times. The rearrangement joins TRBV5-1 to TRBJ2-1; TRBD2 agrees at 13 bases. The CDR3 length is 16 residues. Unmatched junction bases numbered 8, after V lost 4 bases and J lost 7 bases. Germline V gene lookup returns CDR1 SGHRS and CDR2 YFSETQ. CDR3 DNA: TGCGCCAGCAGCCCTACCGGGACTAGCGGGATAAATGAGCAGTTCTTC. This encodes CASSPTGTSGINEQFF.

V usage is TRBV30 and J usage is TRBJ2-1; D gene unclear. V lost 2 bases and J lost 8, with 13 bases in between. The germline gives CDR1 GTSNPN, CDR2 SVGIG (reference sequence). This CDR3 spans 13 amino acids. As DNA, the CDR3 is TGTGCCTGGAGTAGGAGCACCGTGGATGAGCAGTTCTTC. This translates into CAWSRSTVDEQFF.

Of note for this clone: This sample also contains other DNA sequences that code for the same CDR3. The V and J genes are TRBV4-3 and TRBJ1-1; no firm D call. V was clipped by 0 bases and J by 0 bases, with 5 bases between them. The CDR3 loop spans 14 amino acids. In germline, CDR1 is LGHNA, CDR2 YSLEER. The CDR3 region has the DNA TGCGCCAGCAGCCAAGATCGGCTGAACACTGAAGCTTTCTTT. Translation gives CASSQDRLNTEAFF.